This T cell receptor beta chain emerged from a study of vaccination effects on CD4 cells after COVID-19. Overall study: It was a median of 72 days after the second dose that post-vaccine samples were obtained.

The germline V gene encodes CDR1 MNHEY and CDR2 SVGAGI. The trim removed 5 bases at V and 4 bases at J, leaving 6 bases unmatched. The CDR3 is made up of 15 amino acids. As regards this clone: What it binds is unknown.

Expansion with viral peptide pools was applied to antigen-specific CD4+ T cells by the ViraFEST assay prior to sequencing. Culture lasted about ten days before CD4+ T cell isolation. Each participant was administered two doses of either the BNT162b2 or the mRNA-1273 vaccine. In culture with about 10 IU/ml IL-2 and approximately 9.1 ug/ml peptides, PBMC were grown at some 2 million per well. The method was immunoSEQ multiplex PCR; TCRdb's version includes in-frame clones alone and lacks a portion of them. There are 25,000 to 30,000 clones in the sample; roughly four fifths occur only once, and more than 14% lies in the top ten.

The sequence derives from a human donor who received a COVID-19 vaccine. The sample here was CD4+ T cells from PBMCs cultured with HCoV-229E spike peptides, taken after COVID-19 vaccination. The chain combines TRBV6-5 with TRBJ1-5, with 9 positions matching TRBD1. DNA of the CDR3: TGTGCCAGCAGTAAACAAGGGACAGGGAATCAGCCCCAGCATTTT. Protein sequence: CASSKQGTGNQPQHF.